These T cell receptor beta chains were read from a single sample in a study of CD8 T cells in Susac syndrome. TCRdb used MiXCR to reprocess the immunoSEQ multiplex PCR reads, holding one entry per CDR3 protein. The table records 150,000 to 200,000 distinct CDR3 sequences, around 96% of them present only once. The sequenced material came from CD4+ T cells from PBMCs. These receptor sequences come from a human donor in good health. The CDR3 runs from the conserved cysteine through the conserved F or W. A D gene is named only where the DNA matches it firmly. Clone size is given for some rows only: seen once, a few or many times, or a class if the clone is expanded.

clone_size j_call d_call v_call cdr3_aa cdr3_nt
- TRBJ1-2 TRBD1 TRBV25-1 CASSEFGTGYSGYTF TGTGCCAGCAGTGAATTTGGGACAGGGTACTCTGGCTACACCTTC
- TRBJ1-2 - TRBV3-1 CASSLRINYGYTF TGTGCCAGCAGCCTCAGGATCAACTATGGCTACACCTTC
once TRBJ1-5 - TRBV19 CASSITSNQPQHF TGTGCCAGTAGTATTACCAGCAATCAGCCCCAGCATTTT
- TRBJ2-5 - TRBV20-1 CSASPTWSQQETQYF TGCAGTGCTAGTCCCACATGGTCCCAACAAGAGACCCAGTACTTC
- TRBJ2-1 - TRBV18 CASSPPGLPDNEQFF TGTGCCAGCTCACCACCAGGACTACCGGACAATGAGCAGTTCTTC
- TRBJ2-3 - TRBV3-1 CASSQDWGGQGTDTQYF TGTGCCAGCAGCCAAGATTGGGGGGGGCAGGGCACAGATACGCAGTATTTT
- TRBJ2-1 - TRBV20-1 CSAPGTPSTREQFF TGCAGTGCCCCCGGGACTCCCAGTACAAGGGAGCAGTTCTTC
- TRBJ1-2 TRBD1 TRBV20-1 CSAGDRGNGYTF TGCAGTGCCGGGGACAGGGGGAATGGCTACACCTTC
- TRBJ2-5 TRBD2 TRBV7-8 CASSLRRGGGETQYF TGTGCCAGCAGCTTAAGGCGGGGGGGCGGGGAGACCCAGTACTTC
- TRBJ2-2 TRBD1 TRBV4-3 CASSQLKTGGSPGELFF TGCGCCAGCAGCCAACTTAAGACAGGGGGCAGTCCCGGGGAGCTGTTTTTT
- TRBJ2-1 TRBD2 TRBV20-1 CSASRASGGAGEQFF TGCAGTGCTAGTAGGGCTAGCGGGGGAGCAGGTGAGCAGTTCTTC
- TRBJ2-1 - TRBV24-1 CATGDGVGTFF TGTGCCACAGGGGATGGTGTCGGCACGTTCTTC
- TRBJ2-5 TRBD1 TRBV6-5 CASSYSTGGGETQYF TGTGCCAGCAGTTACTCGACAGGGGGTGGAGAGACCCAGTACTTC
- TRBJ1-2 - TRBV19 CASSDRGYGYTF TGTGCCAGTTCGGACAGAGGCTATGGCTACACCTTC
- TRBJ1-1 - TRBV15 CATSRITGQDEAFF TGTGCCACCAGCAGAATCACGGGACAAGATGAAGCTTTCTTT
- TRBJ2-5 TRBD1 TRBV12-3/TRBV12-4 CASSTRQGQETQYF TGTGCCAGCAGTACGCGACAGGGCCAAGAGACCCAGTACTTC
- TRBJ2-3 TRBD1 TRBV29-1 CSPRAVGQGADTQYF TGCAGCCCTCGCGCGGTGGGACAGGGGGCAGATACGCAGTATTTT
- TRBJ2-6 - TRBV30 CAWSVLRGGANVLTF TGTGCCTGGAGTGTCCTCCGTGGTGGGGCCAACGTCCTGACTTTC
- TRBJ1-2 - TRBV7-2 CASSLYGALNYGYTF TGTGCCAGCAGCTTATACGGAGCACTTAACTATGGCTACACCTTC
- TRBJ1-6 TRBD1 TRBV25-1 CASRKAGQVINSPLHF TGTGCCAGCAGGAAGGCAGGACAGGTGATAAATTCACCCCTCCACTTT
- TRBJ2-5 - TRBV19 CASSRGLQETQYF TGTGCCAGTAGTCGGGGGCTCCAAGAGACCCAGTACTTC
- TRBJ1-5 - TRBV27 CATQARTDLNQPQHF TGTGCCACTCAAGCGAGGACAGACCTCAATCAGCCCCAGCATTTT